This T cell receptor (beta chain) came from a study of CD8 T cell repertoires and HIV-1 epitope variants. With regard to this clone: Its antigen is unidentified.

The V and J ends lost 5 bases and 4 bases, in that order; junction bases with no gene match: 8. This CDR3 is 16 amino acids long. Germline CDR1 and CDR2: SGHVS and FNYEAQ. Some clones are missing from TCRdb's copy, which holds only in-frame ones; the method was immunoSEQ multiplex PCR. The top ten clones hold around 43% of a sample with 4,500 or so clones, about 70% of them seen once. The sequence came from a male donor with HIV. The sample was cultured CD8+ T cells derived from PBMCs. The rearrangement joins TRBV7-6 to TRBJ2-3, with TRBD2 matching 11 bases. The CDR3 nucleotides read TGTGCCAGCAGCGAATTTAGCGGGGGGGCATCAGATACGCAGTATTTT. Amino acids: CASSEFSGGASDTQYF.